Each of the 25 T cell receptor beta chains below was sequenced from the same sample in a study. MiXCR, applied by TCRdb to the RT-PCR reads, yields one record per CDR3 protein. The sample shows hundreds of thousands of distinct CDR3 sequences, approximately 15% of them seen only once. Sequencing was performed on memory CD4+ T cells from blood. All receptors come from a female donor in good health, serving as a healthy control.

This chain connects TRBV3-1 to TRBJ2-3; D is ambiguous. V lost 0 bases, J lost 2 bases, and 6 bases lay in between. Per the germline V gene, CDR1 is LGHDT and CDR2 is YNNKEL (reference sequence). There are 14 residues in the CDR3. The CDR3 nucleotides read TGTGCCAGCAGCCAAGATTTGTTCACAGATACGCAGTATTTT. Amino acid sequence: CASSQDLFTDTQYF.

The sample holds many counts of this clonotype. The chain has TRBV5-1 and TRBJ2-7; 7 bases line up with TRBD2. CDR3 length: 14 residues. V lost 4 bases to trimming and J lost 0 bases; unmatched junction nucleotides: 4. In germline, CDR1 is SGHRS, CDR2 YFSETQ. Written as DNA, the CDR3 is TGCGCCAGCAGCGAGACGGGGGGCTCCTACGAGCAGTACTTC. This codes for CASSETGGSYEQYF.

The table lists this clonotype with a few counts. The chain carries TRBV7-2 and TRBJ1-4; D not resolved. The V and J ends lost 5 bases and 5 bases respectively, with 15 bases between them. CDR1 and CDR2 from the germline V gene are SGHTA and FQGNSA. This CDR3 is built from 15 residues. The CDR3 loop reads CASSPTRSGNEKLFF. The CDR3 nucleotides read TGTGCCAGCAGCCCCACAAGATCTGGCAATGAAAAACTGTTTTTT.

This clonotype showed up many times. The J gene is TRBJ2-3, the V gene TRBV7-2; 14 bases fit TRBD2. This CDR3 comprises 18 residues. Per germline, CDR1 SGHTA and CDR2 FQGNSA. J gave up 2 bases and V 5 bases, and 9 bases lay outside the gene matches. The CDR3 DNA follows: TGTGCCAGCAGCCAAACCGGGACTAGCGGGGGTAACACAGATACGCAGTATTTT. This sequence encodes CASSQTGTSGGNTDTQYF.

This clonotype was seen repeatedly, ten times or more. This chain uses TRBV27 with TRBJ2-7; D ambiguous. Germline lookup yields CDR1 MNHEY and CDR2 SMNVEV (reference sequence). V lost 3 bases and J lost 3, with 12 bases in between. This CDR3 has 14 amino acids. CDR3 DNA: TGTGCCAGCAGTTTGTCTCGCAACAGCTACGAGCAGTACTTC. Protein sequence: CASSLSRNSYEQYF.

This clonotype was recorded a few times. The chain combines TRBV7-9 with TRBJ2-1; the D gene is possibly TRBD1 (6 bases). Germline values: CDR1 SEHNR, CDR2 FQNEAQ (reference sequence). V lost 11 bases and J 6 bases, leaving 17 bases between the germline ends. This CDR3 spans 13 amino acids. This CDR3 reads CAGRQGFPNEQFF. Here the CDR3 DNA reads TGTGCCGGACGTCAGGGGTTCCCCAATGAGCAGTTCTTC.

This clonotype was found a few times. As DNA, the CDR3 is TGTGCCAGCAGCTTAGTTGGCAGGGGTTTTGCCAATCAGCCCCAGCATTTT. As protein: CASSLVGRGFANQPQHF. V is TRBV7-8 and J is TRBJ1-5; the D gene is possibly TRBD1 (6 bases). The CDR3 has 17 residues. Germline V gene data show CDR1 as SGHVS and CDR2 as FQNEAQ. Trimming took 1 base from V and 3 from J, leaving 16 bases between them. Together with reference TRBV7-8 and TRBJ1-5, the CDR3 gives the full variable domain: GAGVSQSPRYKVAKRGQDVALRCDPISGHVSLFWYQQALGQGPEFLTYFQNEAQLDKSGLPSDRFFAERPEGSVSTLKIQRTQQEDSAVYLCASSLVGRGFANQPQHFGDGTRLSIL.

The chain joins TRBV28 to TRBJ1-1; D is unclear. Trimming removed 6 bases from V and 2 bases from J, with 16 bases in between. Germline V gene lookup returns CDR1 MDHEN and CDR2 SYDVKM. This CDR3 is built from 15 residues. This CDR3 reads CASSRPHSGNTEAFF. CDR3 nucleotides: TGTGCCAGCAGCCGTCCCCATAGTGGAAACACTGAAGCTTTCTTT.

The J gene is TRBJ1-2, the V gene TRBV27; 8 bases align to TRBD1. The trim removed 2 bases at V and 4 bases at J, leaving 6 bases unmatched. The CDR3 is 15 amino acids. CDR1 MNHEY and CDR2 SMNVEV come from the germline V gene (reference sequence). The CDR3 loop is CASSLMAQGAYGYTF. CDR3 bases: TGTGCCAGCAGTTTAATGGCTCAGGGGGCCTATGGCTACACCTTC.

The rearrangement links TRBV12-3 or TRBV12-4 to TRBJ2-7; the match to TRBD1 covers 8 bases. V gave up 8 bases and J gave up 4 bases; unmatched junction bases: 7. CDR3 length equals 13 residues. The CDR3 reads CASLETGVYEQYF. The CDR3 coding sequence is TGTGCCAGCCTGGAGACAGGGGTGTACGAGCAGTACTTC.

This clonotype was seen many times. The chain has TRBV20-1 and TRBJ2-1; D assignment may be TRBD1 or TRBD2 (5 bases each). Trimming left V 1 base short and J 7 bases short, with 14 bases between. The CDR3 loop spans 14 amino acids. Germline V gene data show CDR1 as DFQATT and CDR2 as SNEGSKA (reference sequence). The chain's CDR3 is CSARGGTTRNEQFF. The CDR3 DNA reads TGCAGTGCTAGAGGTGGGACCACGAGGAATGAGCAGTTCTTC.

This clonotype showed up just a few times. The genes are TRBV20-1 and TRBJ1-4; D remains unclear. CDR3 length: 15 amino acids. Trimming took 6 bases from V and 0 from J, leaving 14 bases between them. Germline V gives CDR1 DFQATT, CDR2 SNEGSKA (reference sequence). In DNA, the CDR3 is TGCAGTGCAAGATCCGCCTACGCAACTAATGAAAAACTGTTTTTT. It encodes CSARSAYATNEKLFF.

This clonotype has a count of ten or more. This chain connects TRBV20-1 to TRBJ2-4, with D possibly matching TRBD1 (8 bases). Germline CDR1 and CDR2: DFQATT and SNEGSKA (reference sequence). The CDR3 has 14 amino acids. V was pared by 5 bases and J by 5 bases, with 16 bases between. The CDR3 DNA sequence: TGCAGTGCTGGGGGGGGGACAGGACAAAACATTCAGTACTTC. Translated: CSAGGGTGQNIQYF.

This clonotype was seen repeatedly, ten times or more. This chain uses TRBV10-3 with TRBJ1-2; 8 bases fit TRBD1. Germline V gene sequence: CDR1 ENHRY, CDR2 SYGVKD. Unmatched junction bases numbered 10, after V lost 5 bases and J lost 8 bases. This CDR3 has 14 residues. CDR3 sequence: CAISRDRGFGGYTF. The CDR3 bases are TGTGCCATCAGTCGAGACAGGGGCTTTGGAGGCTACACCTTC.

The rearrangement joins TRBV6-6 to TRBJ2-7, with TRBD2 as a possible D gene (7 bases). Germline V gene lookup returns CDR1 MNHNY and CDR2 SVGAGI (reference sequence). The ends were cut back, 7 bases at V and 0 bases at J, with 16 bases in the middle. The CDR3 loop spans 15 amino acids. The CDR3 sequence is CASKGGGHPSYEQYF. CDR3 nucleotide sequence: TGTGCCAGCAAAGGCGGGGGACACCCCTCCTACGAGCAGTACTTC.

This clonotype has just a few counts. The chain is built from TRBV9 and TRBJ1-1, with no clear D. This CDR3 region has 15 residues. The ends were cut back, 1 base at V and 4 bases at J, with 14 bases in the middle. Germline V gene lookup returns CDR1 SGDLS and CDR2 YYNGEE. The CDR3 DNA reads as TGTGCCAGCAGCGTACAGGCCTCGAGGAGCACTGAAGCTTTCTTT. It specifies CASSVQASRSTEAFF.

This clonotype has only a few counts. The V call is TRBV4-1, the J call TRBJ2-5; 8 bases are shared with TRBD1. Germline values: CDR1 MGHRA, CDR2 YSYEKL. The CDR3 has 16 amino acids. Trimming took 1 base from V and 2 from J; bases not matched to a gene: 6. CDR3 coding DNA: TGCGCCAGCAGCCAAGCCGGGACAGGTGTTCAAGAGACCCAGTACTTC. It encodes CASSQAGTGVQETQYF.

At least ten counts were recorded for this clonotype. The rearrangement uses TRBV5-6 and TRBJ2-5; D unclear. The CDR3 sequence is 13 residues long. From germline, CDR1 is SGHDT and CDR2 YYEEEE. V was pared by 1 base and J by 4 bases, with 8 bases between. The DNA for the CDR3 is TGTGCCAGCAGCTTGACCACGGGAGAGACCCAGTACTTC. This codes for CASSLTTGETQYF.

This clonotype has only a few counts. The chain uses TRBV7-2 and TRBJ1-1; possibly TRBD1 for D (6 bases). The CDR3 runs 15 residues. The V end was cut by 5 bases, the J end by 0 bases, with 13 bases between. CDR1 SGHTA and CDR2 FQGNSA come from the germline V gene. CDR3 DNA: TGTGCCAGCAGCCCCGGGGGGGCTCTGAACACTGAAGCTTTCTTT. It yields the protein CASSPGGALNTEAFF.

The rearrangement links TRBV20-1 to TRBJ2-2; 11 positions agree with TRBD1. The junction had 8 bases not matched to a gene; V was cut back by 3 bases and J by 5 bases. This CDR3 region has 16 residues. From germline, CDR1 is DFQATT and CDR2 SNEGSKA (reference sequence). The DNA of the CDR3 is TGCAGTGCTAGTGTTTCCGGACAGGGGGCTACCGGGGAGCTGTTTTTT. It encodes CSASVSGQGATGELFF.

The chain has TRBV7-2 and TRBJ1-6; 10 bases map to TRBD1. CDR3 length equals 14 residues. Germline CDR1 is SGHTA and CDR2 is FQGNSA. Germline trimming cut 5 bases from V and 13 bases from J; bases unmatched to any gene: 8. CDR3 sequence: CASSPTGGRLPLHF. The CDR3 DNA is TGTGCCAGCAGCCCGACAGGGGGCCGGCTCCCCCTCCACTTT.

V usage is TRBV2 and J usage is TRBJ2-3, with 8 bases lining up with TRBD2. There are 19 residues in the CDR3. Germline CDR1 is SNHLY and CDR2 is FYNNEI. The junction had 15 bases not matched to a gene; V was cut back by 0 bases and J by 4 bases. The CDR3 loop is CASSEAPWEVAGIADTQYF. The CDR3 DNA follows: TGTGCCAGCAGTGAAGCCCCCTGGGAAGTAGCGGGAATTGCAGATACGCAGTATTTT.

The chain couples TRBV29-1 to TRBJ2-2; TRBD1 agrees at 10 bases. J lost 6 bases, V lost 8 bases, and 6 bases had no gene match. This CDR3 spans 13 amino acids. From germline, CDR1 is SQVTM and CDR2 ANQGSEA. CDR3 protein: CSTGTGVAGELFF. DNA for the CDR3: TGCAGCACCGGGACAGGGGTAGCCGGGGAGCTGTTTTTT.

The J gene is TRBJ2-1, the V gene TRBV7-2, with D perhaps matching TRBD1 or TRBD2 (6 bases each). V shed 6 bases and J shed 9 bases, with 21 bases lying between them. There are 15 residues in the CDR3. CDR1 is SGHTA and CDR2 is FQGNSA in the germline V gene. DNA of the CDR3: TGTGCCAGCAGTTCGACAGGACTACGAGGGGGTGAGCAGTTCTTC. Its protein product is CASSSTGLRGGEQFF.

This clonotype was found many times. The J gene is TRBJ2-6, the V gene TRBV6-5; D remains ambiguous. The CDR3 length is 15 residues. Germline V gene lookup returns CDR1 MNHEY and CDR2 SVGAGI. V was trimmed by 2 bases and J by 4 bases, leaving 9 bases between them. This CDR3 reads CASSYDHSGANVLTF. CDR3 bases: TGTGCCAGCAGTTACGATCACTCCGGGGCCAACGTCCTGACTTTC.